The 29 T cell receptor beta chains given below trace back to one sample, sequenced in a study of T-cell reconstitution after alpha-beta-depleted transplantation in children. The TCRbeta library was prepared with unique molecular identifiers. Via MiXCR, TCRdb re-called the PCR reads, giving one row per CDR3 protein. The sample lists some 500,000 distinct CDR3 sequences, around 16% occurring once. The sequenced sample was PBMCs from the stem cell graft donor, obtained from the stem cell graft. Every receptor here comes from a human donor who donated a stem cell graft to a child with acute lymphoblastic leukemia.

The CDR3 is CASSRGTAIYEQYF. DNA for the CDR3: TGCGCCAGCAGCCGAGGGACGGCGATCTACGAGCAGTACTTC. This chain connects TRBV5-1 to TRBJ2-7; TRBD1 or TRBD2 may be the D gene (5 bases each). The V gene lost 4 bases and the J gene lost 3 bases, with 14 bases spanning the gap. Germline values: CDR1 SGHRS, CDR2 YFSETQ. The CDR3 totals 14 residues.

The chain recombines TRBV7-9 with TRBJ2-7, with D possibly matching TRBD2 (6 bases). Germline V gene data show CDR1 as SEHNR and CDR2 as FQNEAQ (reference sequence). CDR3 length: 14 residues. The V gene lost 1 base and the J gene lost 2 bases, with 9 bases spanning the gap. The CDR3 loop reads CASSLGGAPYEQYF. CDR3 nucleotides: TGTGCCAGCAGCTTAGGCGGGGCCCCCTACGAGCAGTACTTC.

This clonotype was detected a few times. The V and J genes are TRBV5-1 and TRBJ2-7; D might be TRBD2 (6 bases). V was shortened by 4 bases and J by 3 bases, with 14 bases between the two germline ends. The CDR3 extends over 14 amino acids. Germline CDR1 reads SGHRS; CDR2 reads YFSETQ. CDR3 protein: CASSPGDRIYEQYF. CDR3 nucleotide sequence: TGCGCCAGCAGCCCGGGGGATCGAATCTACGAGCAGTACTTC.

This clonotype was seen repeatedly, ten times or more. V gene TRBV10-3 combines with J gene TRBJ2-1, with D tentatively TRBD1 (5 bases). Germline values: CDR1 ENHRY, CDR2 SYGVKD. The CDR3 consists of 14 residues. Trimming removed 0 bases from V and 8 bases from J, with 11 bases in between. CDR3 nucleotide sequence: TGTGCCATCAGTGAGTCATCGCAGGGTTATGAGCAGTTCTTC. Protein sequence: CAISESSQGYEQFF.

The V call is TRBV29-1, the J call TRBJ2-7; D not resolved. V dropped 3 bases and J dropped 5 bases, with 8 bases sitting between them. There are 11 residues in the CDR3. CDR1 and CDR2 (germline): SQVTM, ANQGSEA. This chain's CDR3 is CSVEGSDEQYF. CDR3 nucleotide sequence: TGCAGCGTTGAGGGGTCGGACGAGCAGTACTTC.

This clonotype was picked up a small number of times. The chain carries TRBV27 and TRBJ2-1; possible D gene TRBD2, 5 bases. The CDR3 is 14 residues long. V dropped 4 bases and J dropped 0 bases, with 7 bases sitting between them. The germline V gene has CDR1 MNHEY and CDR2 SMNVEV (reference sequence). The CDR3 loop is CASSYEGSYNEQFF. The CDR3 DNA reads TGTGCCAGCAGTTATGAGGGCTCCTACAATGAGCAGTTCTTC.

The chain links TRBV7-6 to TRBJ1-2; D not certain. The V end was cut by 2 bases, the J end by 4 bases, with 20 bases between. This CDR3 has 17 amino acids. Germline assignment: CDR1 SGHVS and CDR2 FNYEAQ. The CDR3 region is CASSLIGGRTAGYGYTF. Written as DNA, the CDR3 is TGTGCCAGCAGCTTAATCGGCGGCAGGACGGCGGGCTATGGCTACACCTTC.

This clonotype showed up just a few times. This chain uses TRBV9 with TRBJ1-5; D gene ambiguous. The CDR3 is 14 amino acids. V lost 2 bases to trimming and J lost 1 base, with 7 bases between them. Germline V gene data show CDR1 as SGDLS and CDR2 as YYNGEE. The CDR3 sequence is CASSVYGSNQPQHF. The CDR3 nucleotides read TGTGCCAGCAGCGTTTACGGAAGCAATCAGCCCCAGCATTTT.

The rearrangement uses TRBV2 and TRBJ1-2, with D perhaps matching TRBD1 (6 bases). The germline CDR1 and CDR2 sequences are SNHLY and FYNNEI. V was cut by 7 bases and J by 2 bases, with 23 bases left in between. The length of the CDR3 is 17 residues. CDR3 in DNA: TGTGCCAGCACCACGGGGGCAACAGGGTATCGGAACTATGGCTACACCTTC. As protein: CASTTGATGYRNYGYTF.

This clonotype was seen at least ten times. The DNA for the CDR3 is TGTGCCTCCACTCCTAACTACAGCACAGATACGCAGTATTTT. The encoded protein is CASTPNYSTDTQYF. The V and J genes are TRBV9 and TRBJ2-3; D not resolved. The CDR3 totals 14 residues. Looked up from germline, CDR1 is SGDLS and CDR2 is YYNGEE. V was shortened by 10 bases and J by 0 bases, with 15 bases between the two germline ends.

CDR3 nucleotides: TGTGCCAGCAGCACGGGACAGAGCCTTGAGGAGACCCAGTACTTC. Amino acids: CASSTGQSLEETQYF. The V gene is TRBV7-9, the J gene TRBJ2-5; 7 bases match TRBD1. The CDR3 covers 15 residues. Germline CDR1 and CDR2: SEHNR and FQNEAQ (reference sequence). The V gene end was trimmed by 5 bases and the J gene end by 5 bases; junction bases not matched to a gene: 11.

The table lists this clonotype with a few counts. The chain carries TRBV27 and TRBJ2-4, with D hard to call. The ends were cut back, 8 bases at V and 0 bases at J, with 14 bases in the middle. The CDR3 length is 15 residues. CDR1 and CDR2 from the germline V gene are MNHEY and SMNVEV (reference sequence). The CDR3 DNA reads TGTGCCAGCGGAGACCTGGCCTTAGCCAAAAACATTCAGTACTTC. Translation: CASGDLALAKNIQYF.

The chain uses TRBV2 and TRBJ2-7, with 9 bases aligning to TRBD2. This CDR3 is built from 13 residues. Germline V lookup: CDR1 SNHLY, CDR2 FYNNEI. J gave up 0 bases and V 7 bases, and 1 base lay outside the gene matches. CDR3 amino acids: CASMREGSYEQYF. The CDR3 region has the DNA TGTGCCAGCATGCGGGAGGGCTCCTACGAGCAGTACTTC.

In this sample, this clonotype turned up many times. This rearrangement joins TRBV27 to TRBJ1-2, with D maybe TRBD1 (5 bases). The CDR3 is made up of 13 amino acids. Germline lookup yields CDR1 MNHEY and CDR2 SMNVEV (reference sequence). Trimming stripped 4 bases from V and 2 bases from J, with 8 bases between. The CDR3: CASSSGQNYGYTF. The CDR3 DNA reads TGTGCCAGCAGTTCCGGACAAAACTATGGCTACACCTTC.

The chain employs TRBV29-1 and TRBJ2-1, with TRBD1 identical over 8 bases. CDR3 length: 16 residues. Germline V gene data show CDR1 as SQVTM and CDR2 as ANQGSEA. V gave up 7 bases and J gave up 6 bases; unmatched junction bases: 17. CDR3 loop: CSANSARQGSGNEQFF. The DNA of the CDR3 is TGCAGCGCCAACTCGGCAAGACAGGGGTCGGGCAATGAGCAGTTCTTC.

This chain uses TRBV5-6 with TRBJ2-5; 7 nucleotides line up with TRBD1. Trimming took 2 bases from V and 3 from J; bases not matched to a gene: 7. CDR1 is SGHDT and CDR2 is YYEEEE in the germline V gene. The CDR3 consists of 15 residues. The CDR3 sequence is CASSLKGQWKETQYF. CDR3 bases: TGTGCCAGCAGCTTAAAGGGACAGTGGAAAGAGACCCAGTACTTC.

This chain uses TRBV5-1 with TRBJ2-3, with TRBD2 matching 8 bases. With V trimmed by 4 bases and J by 7 bases, 17 bases remained unmatched. The CDR3 runs 17 residues. Germline values: CDR1 SGHRS, CDR2 YFSETQ. CDR3 coding DNA: TGCGCCAGCAGCCCAGGACTAGCAGGGAGGTCAAGTAATACGCAGTATTTT. This sequence encodes CASSPGLAGRSSNTQYF.

The CDR3 protein is CASLAAMNTEAFF. In nucleotides, the CDR3 is TGTGCCAGCCTGGCAGCGATGAACACTGAAGCTTTCTTT. This chain joins TRBV5-6 and TRBJ1-1, with D hard to call. V was shortened by 7 bases and J by 0 bases, with 10 bases between the two germline ends. The CDR3 has 13 amino acids. CDR1 SGHDT and CDR2 YYEEEE come from the germline V gene.

This chain connects TRBV6-1 to TRBJ1-5; a possible D gene is TRBD1 (5 bases). V was cut by 6 bases and J by 5 bases, with 17 bases left in between. The CDR3 sequence is 15 residues long. CDR1 is MNHNS and CDR2 is SASEGT in the germline V gene. CDR3 amino acids: CASSSAAGYDQPQHF. CDR3 bases: TGTGCCAGCAGCTCCGCGGCAGGGTACGATCAGCCCCAGCATTTT.

This clonotype was seen only a few times. The V and J genes are TRBV11-1 and TRBJ2-7; 11 positions agree with TRBD1. In germline, CDR1 is SGHAT, CDR2 FQDESV (reference sequence). The CDR3 is 19 residues long. The junction had 17 bases not matched to a gene; V was cut back by 4 bases and J by 3 bases. DNA of the CDR3: TGTGCCAGCAGCTCACCCAGCGCTTCCCCCGGGACAGGGGGCTACGAGCAGTACTTC. It specifies CASSSPSASPGTGGYEQYF.

This clonotype occurred a few times. DNA for the CDR3: TGTGCCAGCAGCTTCAGTACTAGCGGGAGCTCCTACGAGCAGTACTTC. As protein: CASSFSTSGSSYEQYF. The chain combines TRBV7-2 with TRBJ2-7; 11 positions match TRBD2. This CDR3 has 16 residues. Germline assignment: CDR1 SGHTA and CDR2 FQGNSA. The V segment lost 3 bases and the J segment 0 bases; nucleotides outside the gene matches: 4.

Here the CDR3 DNA reads TGTGCCAGCAGCCAAGATCTGGGATTAGAAGAGACCCAGTACTTC. It yields the protein CASSQDLGLEETQYF. The rearrangement joins TRBV14 to TRBJ2-5; D gene unclear. Per germline, CDR1 SGHDN and CDR2 FVKESK. The CDR3 totals 15 residues. With 0 bases removed from V and 3 bases from J, the gap between germline ends came to 11 bases. The whole variable domain, remainder taken from reference TRBV14 and TRBJ2-5, is EAGVTQFPSHSVIEKGQTVTLRCDPISGHDNLYWYRRVMGKEIKFLLHFVKESKQDESGMPNNRFLAERTGGTYSTLKVQPAELEDSGVYFCASSQDLGLEETQYFGPGTRLLVL.

This chain connects TRBV5-1 to TRBJ1-1, with 10 positions matching TRBD1. With 4 bases clipped from V and 8 bases from J, the junction kept 17 bases outside the gene matches. The V gene's germline CDR1 is SGHRS and CDR2 YFSETQ. This CDR3 is 17 amino acids long. The CDR3 bases are TGCGCCAGCAGCCCCCCCATCCGACAGGGGGCATCGAAAGAAGCTTTCTTT. It is translated as CASSPPIRQGASKEAFF.

CDR3 sequence (DNA): TGTGCCAGCAGCCGAGGACGGATAACCTCTGGGGCCAACGTCCTGACTTTC. Its protein product is CASSRGRITSGANVLTF. This chain connects TRBV7-2 to TRBJ2-6; D is unresolved. V was trimmed by 5 bases and J by 0 bases, leaving 14 bases between them. Per the germline V gene, CDR1 is SGHTA and CDR2 is FQGNSA. The length of the CDR3 is 17 residues.

This chain links TRBV19 with TRBJ2-7, with 8 bases that match TRBD2. Germline V gives CDR1 LNHDA, CDR2 SQIVND (reference sequence). CDR3 length: 15 amino acids. Unmatched junction bases numbered 13, after V lost 7 bases and J lost 5 bases. CDR3 residues: CASIPGTGGTDEQYF. The CDR3 bases are TGTGCCAGTATCCCGGGGACGGGGGGGACCGACGAGCAGTACTTC.

This chain joins TRBV30 and TRBJ2-6; D is unresolved. CDR1 is GTSNPN, CDR2 SVGIG, per germline (reference sequence). The CDR3 loop spans 12 amino acids. V dropped 7 bases and J dropped 4 bases, with 8 bases sitting between them. The chain's CDR3 is CALLRGANVLTF. Here the CDR3 DNA reads TGTGCCTTACTAAGGGGGGCCAACGTCCTGACTTTC.

J is TRBJ2-7 and V is TRBV12-5, with 11 bases matching TRBD2. The CDR3 covers 15 residues. V lost 7 bases and J lost 6; bases outside the gene matches: 11. Per germline, CDR1 LGHNT and CDR2 FRNRAP. Here the CDR3 reads CASDNTSGSPFEQYF. The CDR3, as DNA: TGTGCTAGTGATAACACTAGCGGGAGCCCCTTCGAGCAGTACTTC.

This clonotype was detected a few times. The chain combines TRBV6-1 with TRBJ2-7; TRBD2 matches at 8 bases. Unmatched junction bases numbered 10, after V lost 2 bases and J lost 4 bases. Per the germline V gene, CDR1 is MNHNS and CDR2 is SASEGT. The length of the CDR3 is 16 residues. CDR3 residues: CASSESRAGVGYEQYF. The CDR3 region has the DNA TGTGCCAGCAGTGAATCCCGAGCGGGAGTGGGGTACGAGCAGTACTTC.

Only a few counts were recorded for this clonotype. The rearrangement uses TRBV12-3 or TRBV12-4 and TRBJ2-3, with D perhaps TRBD2 (6 bases). Between the trimmed V and J ends, which lost 4 bases and 7 bases, there was a span of 12 bases. The CDR3 sequence is 13 residues long. This CDR3 is CASSWGGANTQYF. Written as DNA, the CDR3 is TGTGCCAGCAGTTGGGGAGGTGCAAATACGCAGTATTTT.